The 25 T cell receptor beta chains in this list originate from one sample, sequenced in a study of T-cell reconstitution after alpha-beta-depleted transplantation in children. Using unique molecular identifiers, the investigators prepared the TCRbeta library. TCRdb passed the PCR reads through MiXCR, listing each CDR3 protein once. The sample contains about 250,000 distinct CDR3 sequences, 20% to 30% of which appear only once. The material was PBMCs, mostly from graft donor cells, obtained 360 days after TCRalphabeta/CD19-depleted stem cell transplant. These receptor sequences come from a female patient aged 2 to 10 who had a stem cell transplant for congenital amegakaryocytic thrombocytopenia, so the T cells may come from the graft donor.

V gene TRBV28 combines with J gene TRBJ2-7, with 12 bases matching TRBD1. The germline V gene encodes CDR1 MDHEN and CDR2 SYDVKM. Trimming at V came to 5 bases and at J to 7 bases, leaving 6 bases not matched to a gene. This CDR3 is 14 amino acids long. This chain's CDR3 is CASSTGTGGGEQYF. The CDR3 DNA follows: TGTGCCAGCAGTACCGGGACAGGGGGCGGGGAGCAGTACTTC.

This chain connects TRBV5-1 to TRBJ2-2; D is uncertain. Trimming shortened V by 4 bases and J by 5 bases, and 9 bases separated the two germline ends. In germline, CDR1 is SGHRS, CDR2 YFSETQ. The CDR3 is 13 amino acids. The CDR3 reads CASSHDNTGELFF. Written as DNA, the CDR3 is TGCGCCAGCAGCCACGACAATACCGGGGAGCTGTTTTTT.

The V gene is TRBV7-9, the J gene TRBJ1-6; no reliable D call. The germline V gene encodes CDR1 SEHNR and CDR2 FQNEAQ (reference sequence). The CDR3 runs 13 residues. The V end was cut by 5 bases, the J end by 8 bases, with 10 bases between. The CDR3 is CASSSNLDSPLHF. CDR3 nucleotides: TGTGCCAGCAGCAGCAATTTGGATTCACCCCTCCACTTT.

V is TRBV20-1 and J is TRBJ2-7; 8 bases align to TRBD1. Germline loops: CDR1 DFQATT, CDR2 SNEGSKA (reference sequence). The CDR3 consists of 11 residues. With V trimmed by 6 bases and J by 6 bases, 4 bases remained unmatched. CDR3 region: CSAKDRAEQYF. CDR3 DNA: TGCAGTGCGAAGGACAGGGCCGAGCAGTACTTC.

The rearrangement joins TRBV11-1 to TRBJ2-3; D gene uncertain. This CDR3 contains 19 residues. The ends were cut back, 5 bases at V and 1 base at J, with 25 bases in the middle. Germline V gene sequence: CDR1 SGHAT, CDR2 FQDESV (reference sequence). The CDR3 DNA follows: TGTGCCAGCAGCCCGGACCGTAGGGCGCGATTTACCGGCACAGATACGCAGTATTTT. Translated, it gives CASSPDRRARFTGTDTQYF.

The chain recombines TRBV7-6 with TRBJ1-4; D is uncertain. V lost 5 bases and J 0 bases, leaving 7 bases between the germline ends. The CDR3 has 14 residues. In germline, CDR1 is SGHVS, CDR2 FNYEAQ. As DNA, the CDR3 is TGTGCCAGCAGCACTCCTCCAACTAATGAAAAACTGTTTTTT. This encodes CASSTPPTNEKLFF.

This sequence joins TRBV4-1 and TRBJ2-7; D is uncertain. V gave up 3 bases and J gave up 6 bases, with 18 bases separating them. The CDR3 contains 15 residues. The germline gives CDR1 MGHRA, CDR2 YSYEKL. CDR3 coding DNA: TGCGCCAGCAGCCAGGCGTGGCAAAGCTACTCCGAGCAGTACTTC. Protein: CASSQAWQSYSEQYF.

Only a few counts were recorded for this clonotype. The chain links TRBV4-2 to TRBJ2-3; perhaps TRBD1 as D (5 bases). Germline CDR1 LGHNA, CDR2 YNFKEQ. The CDR3 runs to 16 residues. With 1 base removed from V and 2 bases from J, the gap between germline ends came to 13 bases. The CDR3 region has the DNA TGTGCCAGCAGCCAAGCCAGACAGCATCTCACAGATACGCAGTATTTT. The encoded protein is CASSQARQHLTDTQYF.

This clonotype was observed a handful of times. The chain recombines TRBV28 with TRBJ2-7; 9 bases line up with TRBD1. Germline assignment: CDR1 MDHEN and CDR2 SYDVKM. Trimming removed 4 bases from V and 4 bases from J; junction bases left unmatched: 11. The CDR3 has 16 residues. For the CDR3, the DNA is TGTGCCAGCAGTTCTCCTGGGGGTGGGACAGGGTACGAGCAGTACTTC. Protein sequence: CASSSPGGGTGYEQYF.

This clonotype has a single count. V usage is TRBV5-4 and J usage is TRBJ2-7; 11 nucleotides agree with TRBD2. CDR3 length: 16 residues. Unmatched junction bases numbered 6, after V lost 4 bases and J lost 0 bases. The germline V gene has CDR1 SGHNT and CDR2 YYREEE (reference sequence). Written as DNA, the CDR3 is TGTGCCAGCAGCCGGACTAGCGGGCTGAGCTCCTACGAGCAGTACTTC. This codes for CASSRTSGLSSYEQYF.

V usage is TRBV29-1 and J usage is TRBJ2-1; D might be TRBD2 (5 bases). The CDR3 totals 14 residues. Germline V lookup: CDR1 SQVTM, CDR2 ANQGSEA. Trimming pared 5 bases from V and 7 bases from J, leaving 18 bases between. CDR3 in amino acids: CSVISERHLNEQFF. CDR3 DNA: TGCAGCGTTATCAGCGAGCGGCACCTAAATGAGCAGTTCTTC.

V is TRBV10-3 and J is TRBJ2-7, with TRBD1 identical over 8 bases. The trim removed 6 bases at V and 5 bases at J, leaving 9 bases unmatched. Germline-derived CDR1 and CDR2 are ENHRY and SYGVKD. This CDR3 is built from 14 residues. The CDR3: CAISLGTGSDEQYF. The CDR3 DNA sequence: TGTGCCATCAGCCTAGGGACAGGATCGGACGAGCAGTACTTC.

This clonotype was found a few times. The V gene is TRBV5-6, the J gene TRBJ2-5; the D gene could be TRBD1 or TRBD2 (5 bases each). The CDR3 has 14 residues. The ends were cut back, 4 bases at V and 2 bases at J, with 12 bases in the middle. Germline V lookup: CDR1 SGHDT, CDR2 YYEEEE. The DNA for the CDR3 is TGTGCCAGCAGCCCGGGACCGCTACAAGAGACCCAGTACTTC. This gives the protein CASSPGPLQETQYF.

The chain uses TRBV7-2 and TRBJ2-3, with D tentatively TRBD2 (6 bases). Germline lookup yields CDR1 SGHTA and CDR2 FQGNSA. The CDR3 sequence is 14 residues long. Trimming removed 5 bases at V and 1 base at J, with 10 bases between. The CDR3 loop reads CASSISSGTDTQYF. CDR3 nucleotide sequence: TGTGCCAGCAGCATCTCTAGCGGCACAGATACGCAGTATTTT.

This clonotype came up many times. The rearrangement links TRBV29-1 to TRBJ1-3; D ambiguous. The CDR3 consists of 11 residues. Per the germline V gene, CDR1 is SQVTM and CDR2 is ANQGSEA. V lost 6 bases and J 3 bases, leaving 6 bases between the germline ends. CDR3 DNA sequence: TGCAGCGTCGGAAGTGGAAACACCATATATTTT. As protein: CSVGSGNTIYF. The whole variable domain, remainder taken from reference TRBV29-1 and TRBJ1-3, is SAVISQKPSRDICQRGTSLTIQCQVDSQVTMMFWYRQQPGQSLTLIATANQGSEATYESGFVIDKFPISRPNLTFSTLTVSNMSPEDSSIYLCSVGSGNTIYFGEGSWLTVV.

The chain uses TRBV23-1 and TRBJ2-5; D could derive from TRBD1 or TRBD2 (5 bases each). TRBV23-1 is filed as an ORF, its function uncertain. The CDR3 loop spans 17 amino acids. Trimming took 0 bases from V and 2 from J, leaving 16 bases between them. The CDR3 DNA reads TGCGCCAGCAGTCAATCGATCAGGGTTGGGAGACAAGAGACCCAGTACTTC. Translation: CASSQSIRVGRQETQYF.

The chain links TRBV6-1 to TRBJ2-3; no firm D call. Trimming took 7 bases from V and 6 from J, leaving 17 bases between them. The CDR3 contains 14 residues. Germline V gene data show CDR1 as MNHNS and CDR2 as SASEGT. The CDR3 sequence is CASTRVSWADTQYF. The CDR3 DNA reads TGTGCCAGCACTCGAGTATCCTGGGCCGATACGCAGTATTTT.

At least ten counts were recorded for this clonotype. The chain combines TRBV12-3 or TRBV12-4 with TRBJ2-7; 9 positions match TRBD1. This CDR3 region has 14 residues. V was pared by 6 bases and J by 1 base, with 4 bases of the junction left unmatched. CDR3 nucleotides: TGTGCCAGCAGCCCGGGACAGGGTTCCTACGAGCAGTACTTC. Translation: CASSPGQGSYEQYF.

A word on this clonotype: One junction end does not reproduce the germline sequence, and a read error may be involved. The chain recombines TRBV3-1 with TRBJ1-1; D unclear. The CDR3 is made up of 14 amino acids. Germline assignment: CDR1 LGHDT and CDR2 YNNKEL (reference sequence). DNA for the CDR3: TGCGCCAGCAGCCAAAATAGACAGAACACTGAAGCTTTCTTT. Its translation: CASSQNRQNTEAFF.

A remark on this clonotype: Possible read error: a much larger clone is one base away. This sequence joins TRBV24-1 and TRBJ2-5; D perhaps matches TRBD2 (5 bases). The V end was cut by 4 bases, the J end by 7 bases, with 15 bases between. The CDR3 has 14 amino acids. CDR1 is KGHDR, CDR2 SFDVKD, per germline. This CDR3 reads CATSESKRGGTQYF. The CDR3 DNA follows: TGTGCCACCAGTGAGTCGAAGCGAGGAGGGACCCAGTACTTC.

This sequence joins TRBV29-1 and TRBJ1-1, with D possibly TRBD1 on 5 matching bases. The CDR3 length is 13 residues. V dropped 7 bases and J dropped 4 bases, with 16 bases sitting between them. Germline CDR1 and CDR2: SQVTM and ANQGSEA. The CDR3 here is CSGREQASTEAFF. DNA of the CDR3: TGCAGCGGTCGGGAACAGGCTTCCACTGAAGCTTTCTTT.

This chain links TRBV12-3 or TRBV12-4 with TRBJ2-3; 10 nucleotides agree with TRBD2. This CDR3 has 16 amino acids. V lost 8 bases to trimming and J lost 2 bases; unmatched junction nucleotides: 10. The CDR3 loop reads CASQPSLAGATDTQYF. The CDR3 nucleotides read TGTGCCAGCCAACCCTCTCTAGCGGGAGCCACAGATACGCAGTATTTT.

The chain has TRBV27 and TRBJ2-1; D remains unclear. The CDR3 sequence is 15 residues long. Trimming took off 2 bases at V and 0 bases at J, with 8 bases between the two ends. The germline CDR1 and CDR2 sequences are MNHEY and SMNVEV (reference sequence). The CDR3 DNA sequence: TGTGCCAGCAGTTTAGCCAGGAGCTCCTACAATGAGCAGTTCTTC. Its protein is CASSLARSSYNEQFF.

This clonotype was recorded a few times. The chain is built from TRBV5-6 and TRBJ2-2, with D perhaps matching TRBD1 or TRBD2 (5 bases each). V gave up 4 bases and J gave up 6 bases, with 22 bases separating them. The CDR3 has 17 amino acids. Looked up from germline, CDR1 is SGHDT and CDR2 is YYEEEE. In DNA form, the CDR3 reads TGTGCCAGCAGCCTCCCTTCGTCGAGGGGCTGGTCCGGGGAGCTGTTTTTT. Translation gives CASSLPSSRGWSGELFF.

This clonotype showed up just once. The genes are TRBV14 and TRBJ2-6, with unresolved D. The V end lost 0 bases, the J end lost 2 bases, and 14 bases lay between the germline ends. The length of the CDR3 is 18 residues. Germline values: CDR1 SGHDN, CDR2 FVKESK. CDR3 in DNA: TGTGCCAGCAGCCAAGAAGGCTCGACGGGTCCTGGGGCCAACGTCCTGACTTTC. Translation: CASSQEGSTGPGANVLTF. The entire variable domain, with the rest obtained from reference TRBV14 and TRBJ2-6, is as follows: EAGVTQFPSHSVIEKGQTVTLRCDPISGHDNLYWYRRVMGKEIKFLLHFVKESKQDESGMPNNRFLAERTGGTYSTLKVQPAELEDSGVYFCASSQEGSTGPGANVLTFGAGSRLTVL.